This TCR beta chain derives from a study of spatial heterogeneity in lung cancer. In the study overall: Alpha-chain sequences were consistently detected in smaller numbers than beta-chain sequences. Broader study findings: Ubiquitous expanded TCR counts tracked ubiquitous nonsynonymous mutations, and regional counts tracked regional ones. Alpha chain coverage of tumor T cells was estimated at approximately 7.5%, and beta chain coverage at roughly 14%. Tracking of tumor mutation counts was seen in expanded intratumoral alpha and beta TCR counts.

From germline, CDR1 is SNHLY and CDR2 FYNNEI. With 5 bases removed from V and 4 bases from J, the gap between germline ends came to 11 bases. The CDR3 has 13 amino acids. By sample share, this clonotype is medium-sized (0.01 to 0.1%). No antigen is known for it. Every cDNA TCR molecule received its own unique molecular identifier. In TCRdb, the 5' RACE reads were re-called with MiXCR into one record per CDR3 protein. Of roughly 12,000 distinct CDR3 sequences listed, 6.6% were seen once; the top ten hold around 3.2%. Time point specified: sample taken at primary tumor resection. The chain links TRBV2 to TRBJ1-2; possible D gene TRBD1, 5 bases. The sequence was collected from a female donor with early-stage non-small cell lung cancer. The sequencing here drew on lung tumor tissue, taken at surgery. In nucleotides, the CDR3 is TGTGCCAGCAGTCCTCAGGGAACCTATGGCTACACCTTC. Protein: CASSPQGTYGYTF.